This T cell receptor (beta chain) was observed in a study of tumor-infiltrating lymphocytes in primary liver carcinoma. The overall study: Donors had hepatocellular carcinoma or combined HCC and intrahepatic cholangiocarcinoma. The study reported T1-T3 N0M0 tumors spanning 4.2 to 10 cm.

The trim removed 5 bases at V and 7 bases at J, leaving 11 bases unmatched. The CDR3 sequence is 17 residues long. Germline CDR1 is MDHEN and CDR2 is SYDVKM. Taking about 18-32 mg of unsorted bulk tissue, the authors co-extracted RNA and DNA. Comment on this clonotype: The antigen remains unidentified.

TCR beta cDNA was made from approximately 540 ng total RNA with a constant-region primer. Libraries for TCR beta were built through three nested multiplex PCR rounds, which together made up a slightly modified ARM-PCR procedure. The first two PCR rounds used TRBV1-TRBV30 forward primers with a C-beta reverse primer, about 10 cycles each. TCRdb called the multiplex PCR reads again in MiXCR, with one record for every CDR3 protein. The data contain 80,000 to 100,000 distinct CDR3 sequences, about 70% of them singletons. Findings and caveats of the study: Tumor-adjacent and tumor-blood pairs overlapped less than tumor region pairs did. Blood fell significantly below tumors in its top-250-clone fraction (p = 0.039).

The TCR comes from a man aged 40-49 years with primary liver carcinoma and hepatitis B virus infection. The chain recombines TRBV28 with TRBJ2-1; 13 nucleotides match TRBD2. Sequencing was performed on tumor-adjacent normal liver tissue. The CDR3 spells CASSLPGLAGWENEQFF. The DNA of the CDR3 is TGTGCCAGCAGTCTCCCGGGACTAGCGGGATGGGAGAATGAGCAGTTCTTC.